This T cell receptor (beta chain) was found in a study of cytomegalovirus exposure and HLA in healthy donors. Study at large: Unique TCRs numbering approximately 80 million, obtained from HLA-typed donors, made up an early data release. Study observations and caveats: Later work found that TCR association rates differed between HLA loci; DRB1 had the most and HLA-C the fewest. A later analysis showed that HLA-associated TCR beta chains had undergone more clonal expansion than equally common others. An Asian-associated ancestry cluster reportedly showed fewer N-insertions than the approximately 620-donor mean in a later analysis.

PCR employed 60 Vbeta and 13 Jbeta primers. Measured with immunoSEQ multiplex PCR; TCRdb has only the in-frame clones, and not every one. Of around 190,000 clones detected, around 78% appear once; the ten largest clones hold over 12%. The CDR3 sequence is 13 residues long. Germline CDR1 is MNHNS and CDR2 is SASEGT. In the case of this clone: Its antigen is unidentified.

This TCR derives from a woman aged 30 to 39 in good health and CMV-seropositive. The chain recombines TRBV6-1 with TRBJ2-5, with TRBD2 matching over 7 bases. The J call may be incorrect, as the DNA end agrees better with TRBJ2-7. Sequencing was done on a sample of PBMCs. The CDR3 loop is CASSAQRGYEQYF. The CDR3 bases are TGTGCCAGCAGTGCCCAGCGGGGATACGAGCAGTACTTC.